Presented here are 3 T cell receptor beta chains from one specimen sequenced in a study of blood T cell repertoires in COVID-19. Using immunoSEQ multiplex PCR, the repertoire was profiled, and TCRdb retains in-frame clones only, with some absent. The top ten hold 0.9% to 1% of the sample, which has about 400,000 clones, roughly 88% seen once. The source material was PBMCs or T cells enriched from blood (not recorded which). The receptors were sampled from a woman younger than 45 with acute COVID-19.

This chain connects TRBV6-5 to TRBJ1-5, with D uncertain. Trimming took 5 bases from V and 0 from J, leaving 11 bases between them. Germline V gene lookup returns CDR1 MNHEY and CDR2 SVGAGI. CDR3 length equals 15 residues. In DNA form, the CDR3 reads TGTGCCAGCAGTCCCAATCGGGGTAGCAATCAGCCCCAGCATTTT. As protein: CASSPNRGSNQPQHF.

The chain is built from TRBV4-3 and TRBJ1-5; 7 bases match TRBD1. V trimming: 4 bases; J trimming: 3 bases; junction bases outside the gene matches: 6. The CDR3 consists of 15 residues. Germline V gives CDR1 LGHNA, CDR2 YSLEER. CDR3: CASSPDRVFNQPQHF. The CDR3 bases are TGCGCCAGCAGCCCCGACAGGGTGTTCAATCAGCCCCAGCATTTT.

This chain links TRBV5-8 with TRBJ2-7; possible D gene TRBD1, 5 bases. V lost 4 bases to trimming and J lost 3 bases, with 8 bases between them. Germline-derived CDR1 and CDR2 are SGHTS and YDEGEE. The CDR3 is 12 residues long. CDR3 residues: CASSRTGYEQYF. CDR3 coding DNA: TGTGCCAGCAGCCGAACAGGCTACGAGCAGTACTTC. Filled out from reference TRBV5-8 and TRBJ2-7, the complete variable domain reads EAGVTQSPTHLIKTRGQQATLRCSPISGHTSVYWYQQALGLGLQFLLWYDEGEERNRGNFPPRFSGRQFPNYSSELNVNALELEDSALYLCASSRTGYEQYFGPGTRLTVT.